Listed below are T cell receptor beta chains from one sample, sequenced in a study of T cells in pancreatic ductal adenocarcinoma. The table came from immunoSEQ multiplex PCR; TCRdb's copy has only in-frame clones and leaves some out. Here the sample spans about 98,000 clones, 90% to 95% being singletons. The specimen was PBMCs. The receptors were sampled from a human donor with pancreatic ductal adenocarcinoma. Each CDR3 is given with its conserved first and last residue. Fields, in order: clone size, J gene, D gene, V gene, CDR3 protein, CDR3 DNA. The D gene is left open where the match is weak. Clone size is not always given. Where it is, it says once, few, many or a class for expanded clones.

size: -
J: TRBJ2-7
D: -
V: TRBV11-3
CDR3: CASSLVPSATYEQYF
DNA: TGTGCCAGCAGCTTAGTACCTAGCGCGACCTACGAGCAGTACTTC

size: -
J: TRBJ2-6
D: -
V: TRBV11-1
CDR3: CASNFGGERGANVLTF
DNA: TGTGCCAGCAACTTTGGCGGGGAACGGGGGGCCAACGTCCTGACTTTC

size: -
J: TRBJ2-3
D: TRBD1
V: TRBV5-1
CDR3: CASSETGAATDTQYF
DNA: TGCGCCAGCAGCGAGACAGGGGCCGCCACAGATACGCAGTATTTT

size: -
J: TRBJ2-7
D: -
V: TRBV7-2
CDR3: CASSLGPAGAGPYEQYF
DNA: TGTGCCAGCAGCTTAGGGCCCGCGGGGGCTGGACCCTACGAGCAGTACTTC

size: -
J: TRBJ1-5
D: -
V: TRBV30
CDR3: CAWSKQNQPQHF
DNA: TGTGCCTGGAGCAAACAAAATCAGCCCCAGCATTTT

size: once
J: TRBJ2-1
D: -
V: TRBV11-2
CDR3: CASSLDRYNEQFF
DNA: TGTGCCAGCAGCTTAGATCGCTACAATGAGCAGTTCTTC

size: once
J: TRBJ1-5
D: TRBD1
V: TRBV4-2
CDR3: CASSQDGTGGHQPQHF
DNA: TGTGCCAGCAGCCAGGACGGGACAGGGGGGCATCAGCCCCAGCATTTT

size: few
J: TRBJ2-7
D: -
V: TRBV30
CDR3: CAYGRGTEQYF
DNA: TGTGCCTATGGCAGGGGTACCGAGCAGTACTTC

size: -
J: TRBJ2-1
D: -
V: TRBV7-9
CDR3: CASSRDNEQFF
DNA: TGTGCCAGCAGCCGGGACAATGAGCAGTTCTTC

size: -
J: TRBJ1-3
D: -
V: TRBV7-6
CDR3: CASSLVSGGYSGNTIYF
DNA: TGTGCCAGCAGCTTAGTCTCGGGTGGCTACTCTGGAAACACCATATATTTT

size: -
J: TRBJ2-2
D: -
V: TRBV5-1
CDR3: CASSLFGDGELFF
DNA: TGCGCCAGCAGCTTGTTCGGGGACGGGGAGCTGTTTTTT

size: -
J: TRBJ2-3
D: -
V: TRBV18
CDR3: CASSPPSQADTQYF
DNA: TGTGCCAGCTCACCACCGAGCCAAGCAGATACGCAGTATTTT

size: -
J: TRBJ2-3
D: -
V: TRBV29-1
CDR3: CSGLGGSAGTDTQYF
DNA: TGCAGCGGATTAGGGGGATCCGCCGGGACAGATACGCAGTATTTT

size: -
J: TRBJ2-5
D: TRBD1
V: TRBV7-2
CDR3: CASSRGQADQETQYF
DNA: TGTGCCAGCAGCCGAGGACAGGCAGACCAAGAGACCCAGTACTTC

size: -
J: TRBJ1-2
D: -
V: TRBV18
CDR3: CASSPSREPARGGYTF
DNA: TGTGCCAGCTCACCGAGCAGGGAACCGGCCCGAGGTGGCTACACCTTC

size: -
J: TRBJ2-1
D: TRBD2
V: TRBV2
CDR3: CASGGPRTGTSGSRDEQFF
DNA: TGTGCCAGCGGAGGGCCGCGAACCGGGACTAGCGGGAGTAGAGATGAGCAGTTCTTC

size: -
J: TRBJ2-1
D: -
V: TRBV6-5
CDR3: CASHRLGDNEQFF
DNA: TGTGCCAGCCATAGACTAGGTGACAATGAGCAGTTCTTC

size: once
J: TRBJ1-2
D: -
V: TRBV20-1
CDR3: CRGGAYGYTF
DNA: TGCAGGGGGGGGGCCTATGGCTACACCTTC

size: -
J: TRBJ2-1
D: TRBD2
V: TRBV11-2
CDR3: CASTWTSGYNEQFF
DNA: TGTGCCAGCACCTGGACTAGCGGTTACAATGAGCAGTTCTTC

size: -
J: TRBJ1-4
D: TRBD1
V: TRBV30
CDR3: CAFTLPGTANEKLFF
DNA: TGTGCCTTCACCCTTCCCGGGACAGCTAATGAAAAACTGTTTTTT

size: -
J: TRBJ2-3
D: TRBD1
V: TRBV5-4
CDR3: CASSFGTASTDTQYF
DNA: TGTGCCAGCAGCTTTGGGACAGCTAGCACAGATACGCAGTATTTT

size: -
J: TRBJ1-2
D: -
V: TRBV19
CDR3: CASQLGQNYGYTF
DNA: TGTGCCAGCCAGCTTGGACAGAACTATGGCTACACCTTC

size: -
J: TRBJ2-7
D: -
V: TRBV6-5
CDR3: CASRYNRVSYEQYF
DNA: TGTGCCAGCAGATACAACAGGGTCTCCTACGAGCAGTACTTC

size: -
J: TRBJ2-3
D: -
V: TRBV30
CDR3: CAWSAGDTQYF
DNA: TGTGCCTGGAGTGCGGGAGATACGCAGTATTTT

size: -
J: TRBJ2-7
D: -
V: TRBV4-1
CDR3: CASSSLQGGDYEQYF
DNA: TGCGCCAGCAGCTCCTTGCAGGGGGGTGACTACGAGCAGTACTTC

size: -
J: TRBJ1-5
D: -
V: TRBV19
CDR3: CASSMRGSPQHF
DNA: TGTGCCAGTAGTATGCGCGGGTCGCCCCAGCATTTT

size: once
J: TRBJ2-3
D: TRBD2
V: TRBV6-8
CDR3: CASRLAGYTDTQYF
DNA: TGTGCCAGCCGACTAGCGGGCTACACAGATACGCAGTATTTT

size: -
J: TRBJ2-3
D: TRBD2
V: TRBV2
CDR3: CASKGGLAGVADTQYF
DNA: TGTGCCAGCAAAGGTGGACTAGCGGGAGTTGCAGATACGCAGTATTTT

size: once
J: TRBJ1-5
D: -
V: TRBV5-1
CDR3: CASSSTGLWQPQHF
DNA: TGCGCCAGCAGCTCGACAGGTTTATGGCAGCCCCAGCATTTT

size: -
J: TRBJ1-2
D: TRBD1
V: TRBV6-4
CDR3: CASSEGQENYGYTF
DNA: TGTGCCAGCAGCGAAGGACAGGAAAACTATGGCTACACCTTC

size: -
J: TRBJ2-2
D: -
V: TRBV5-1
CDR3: CASSSQGFLNTGELFF
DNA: TGCGCCAGCAGCTCACAGGGCTTCCTGAACACCGGGGAGCTGTTTTTT

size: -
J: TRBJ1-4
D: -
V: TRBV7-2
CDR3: CASSLVFTTNEKLFF
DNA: TGTGCCAGCAGCTTAGTGTTCACAACTAATGAAAAACTGTTTTTT

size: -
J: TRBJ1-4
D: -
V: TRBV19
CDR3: CASSTPANSDRGGEKLFF
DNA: TGTGCCAGTAGTACCCCGGCCAACAGCGACCGGGGAGGTGAAAAACTGTTTTTT

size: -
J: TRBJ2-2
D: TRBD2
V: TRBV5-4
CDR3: CASSSGRARSGELFF
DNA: TGTGCCAGCAGCAGCGGGAGGGCCAGGTCCGGGGAGCTGTTTTTT

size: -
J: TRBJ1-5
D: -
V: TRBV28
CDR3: CASSLGRGWQPQHF
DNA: TGTGCCAGCAGTTTAGGCAGGGGCTGGCAGCCCCAGCATTTT

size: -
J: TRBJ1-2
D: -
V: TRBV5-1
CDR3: CASSFGGAYGYTF
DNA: TGCGCCAGCAGCTTTGGCGGGGCGTACGGCTACACCTTC

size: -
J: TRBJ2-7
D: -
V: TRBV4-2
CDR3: CASSQVTPWQGYSYEQYF
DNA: TGTGCCAGCAGCCAAGTAACCCCATGGCAGGGATACTCCTACGAGCAGTACTTC

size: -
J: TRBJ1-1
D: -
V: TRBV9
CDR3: CASSVSGEGTEAFF
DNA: TGTGCCAGCAGCGTTTCAGGGGAGGGCACTGAAGCTTTCTTT

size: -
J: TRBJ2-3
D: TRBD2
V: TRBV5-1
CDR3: CASSRTSGSASTDTQYF
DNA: TGCGCCAGCAGCCGGACTAGCGGGAGTGCTAGCACAGATACGCAGTATTTT

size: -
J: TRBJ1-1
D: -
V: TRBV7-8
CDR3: CASQVRSGATEAFF
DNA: TGTGCCAGCCAGGTGAGGTCAGGGGCCACTGAAGCTTTCTTT

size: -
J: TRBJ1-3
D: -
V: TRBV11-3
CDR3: CASSPGAAHGNTIYF
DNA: TGTGCCAGCAGCCCAGGGGCGGCACATGGAAACACCATATATTTT

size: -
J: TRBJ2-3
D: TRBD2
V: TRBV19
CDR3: CASTRLAGSDTQYF
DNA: TGTGCCAGTACGCGACTAGCGGGATCAGATACGCAGTATTTT

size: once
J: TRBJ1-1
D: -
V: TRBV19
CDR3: CASSIYNTEAFF
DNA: TGTGCCAGTAGTATCTATAACACTGAAGCTTTCTTT

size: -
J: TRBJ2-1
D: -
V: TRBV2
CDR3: CASKRGRGLGYEQFF
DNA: TGTGCCAGCAAGCGGGGCAGGGGGCTCGGGTATGAGCAGTTCTTC

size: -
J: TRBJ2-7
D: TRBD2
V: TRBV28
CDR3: CASSFGLVAYEQYF
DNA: TGTGCCAGCAGTTTTGGACTAGTGGCCTACGAGCAGTACTTC

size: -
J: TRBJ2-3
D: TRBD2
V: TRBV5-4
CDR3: CASSLGLVSDTQYF
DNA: TGTGCCAGCAGCCTCGGACTAGTGTCAGATACGCAGTATTTT

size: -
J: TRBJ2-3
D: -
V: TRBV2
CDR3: CASSGDQGGPTDTQYF
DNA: TGTGCCAGCAGTGGGGACCAGGGGGGACCCACAGATACGCAGTATTTT

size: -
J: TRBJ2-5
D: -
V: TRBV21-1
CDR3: CASKRDTGQETQYF
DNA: TGTGCCAGTAAGAGGGATACAGGGCAAGAGACCCAGTACTTC

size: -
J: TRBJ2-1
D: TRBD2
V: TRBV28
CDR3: CASSPGHSGSVNNEQFF
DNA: TGTGCCAGCAGCCCGGGTCATAGCGGGAGTGTGAACAATGAGCAGTTCTTC

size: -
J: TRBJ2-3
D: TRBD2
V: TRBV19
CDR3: CASSEYARLAGTTDTQYF
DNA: TGTGCCAGTAGCGAATACGCCCGACTAGCGGGGACCACAGATACGCAGTATTTT

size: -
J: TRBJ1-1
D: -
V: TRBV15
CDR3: CATSRGGQYTEAFF
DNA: TGTGCCACCAGCAGAGGTGGTCAGTACACTGAAGCTTTCTTT